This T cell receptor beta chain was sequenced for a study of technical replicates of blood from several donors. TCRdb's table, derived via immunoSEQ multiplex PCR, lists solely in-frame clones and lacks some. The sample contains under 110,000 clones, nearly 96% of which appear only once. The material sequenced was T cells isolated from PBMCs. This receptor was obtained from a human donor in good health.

The CDR3, as DNA: TGTGCCAGAAGCCCCCTTCTTGGGCAGTTCTCTGGAAACACCATATATTTT. Amino acids: CARSPLLGQFSGNTIYF. The V call is TRBV5-3, the J call TRBJ1-3, with no clear D. TRBV5-3 falls under the ORF class, with uncertain function. The CDR3 covers 17 residues. V lost 4 bases and J 0 bases, leaving 17 bases between the germline ends.